This TCR beta chain was sequenced in a study of identical twins. Overall study results and limits: Alpha sequences out of frame and shared by twins had excess low generation probability. The analysis was cross-sectional rather than longitudinal within donors.

This clonotype appeared many times. Its antigen is unknown. This CDR3 spans 14 amino acids. The V and J ends lost 5 bases and 0 bases, in that order; junction bases with no gene match: 3. Germline CDR1 MGHDK, CDR2 SYGVNS. Template switching added a universal primer binding site, and final cDNA carried unique molecular identifiers. TCRdb re-derived calls from the 5' RACE reads in MiXCR, one entry per CDR3 protein. Of 500,000 to 700,000 distinct CDR3 sequences listed, under 8.5% are singletons. Among all donors, each was a healthy Caucasian. These same records also appear under a second study, on yellow fever vaccine responses in identical twins.

V and J are TRBV25-1 and TRBJ1-1, with 7 bases lining up with TRBD1. This TCR came from a woman younger than 35 in good health. Sample: PBMCs. The chain's CDR3 is CASSRDSLNTEAFF. As DNA, the CDR3 is TGTGCCAGCAGTAGGGACAGCTTGAACACTGAAGCTTTCTTT.